Included here is one T cell receptor (beta chain) sequence, with context. As yet, its antigen is unknown. The sample comes from a study of T cells after yellow fever vaccination. Study overall: Any fraction with a low cell number was prepared using SMART-Seq v4 Ultra Low Input. Findings and caveats of the study: Repertoires sorted by FACS could include abundant clonotypes that are contaminants from the bulk population.

5'RACE template switching generated TCR cDNA, adding a universal primer site and UMIs. TCRdb independently ran MiXCR on the 5' RACE reads; one entry per CDR3 protein. This sample has about 360,000 distinct CDR3 sequences, with approximately 6% found just once. The CDR3 is 15 residues long. Germline V gene data show CDR1 as MNHNS and CDR2 as SASEGT. V shed 2 bases and J shed 4 bases, with 15 bases lying between them. The starting material was PBMCs, obtained 5 days after the yellow fever booster vaccination. This TCR was recovered from a man aged 25 to 40 who received the YFV17D yellow fever vaccine. V gene TRBV6-1 combines with J gene TRBJ2-7; D uncertain. The CDR3 spells CASSESAGRQYEQYF. The CDR3 nucleotides read TGTGCCAGCAGTGAATCAGCAGGACGGCAGTACGAGCAGTACTTC.